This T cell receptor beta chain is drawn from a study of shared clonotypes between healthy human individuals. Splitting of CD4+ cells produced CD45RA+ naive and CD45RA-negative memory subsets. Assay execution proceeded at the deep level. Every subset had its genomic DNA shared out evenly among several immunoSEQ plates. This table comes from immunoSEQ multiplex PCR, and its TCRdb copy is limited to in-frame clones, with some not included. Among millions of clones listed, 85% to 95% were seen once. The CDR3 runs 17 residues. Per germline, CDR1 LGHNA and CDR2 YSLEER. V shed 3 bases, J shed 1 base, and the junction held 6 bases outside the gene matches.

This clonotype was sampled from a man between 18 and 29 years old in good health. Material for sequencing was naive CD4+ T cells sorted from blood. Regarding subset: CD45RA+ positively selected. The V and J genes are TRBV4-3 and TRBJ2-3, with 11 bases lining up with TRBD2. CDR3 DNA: TGCGCCAGCAGCCATGCCCTAGCGGGAGGTGGCACAGATACGCAGTATTTT. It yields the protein CASSHALAGGGTDTQYF.